Below are 10 T cell receptor beta chains sequenced from a single sample in a study of cytomegalovirus exposure and HLA in healthy donors. PCR primers comprised 60 Vbeta and 13 Jbeta primers. Produced via immunoSEQ multiplex PCR; TCRdb's table is partial and in-frame only. Among over 120,000 clones listed, approximately 82% were seen once. Specimen: PBMCs. These receptors were obtained from a man younger than 40 in good health and CMV-seropositive.

The V gene is TRBV28, the J gene TRBJ1-1; 8 bases are a match to TRBD1. The CDR3 is 14 residues long. Germline loops: CDR1 MDHEN, CDR2 SYDVKM. The V and J ends lost 5 bases and 0 bases, in that order; junction bases with no gene match: 2. CDR3 DNA: TGTGCCAGCAGTGCCAGGGGGCTGAACACTGAAGCTTTCTTT. Residues: CASSARGLNTEAFF.

The genes are TRBV6-5 and TRBJ1-3, with D tentatively TRBD1 (6 bases). V lost 2 bases, J lost 6 bases, and 17 bases lay in between. CDR1 is MNHEY, CDR2 SVGAGI, per germline. This CDR3 region has 16 residues. CDR3 loop: CASSYNPRGGANTIYF. CDR3 sequence (DNA): TGTGCCAGCAGTTACAACCCCAGGGGAGGGGCAAACACCATATATTTT.

The chain couples TRBV9 to TRBJ2-3; no definite D call. Germline V CDR1 and CDR2: SGDLS, YYNGEE. The CDR3 spans 17 residues. V was cut by 0 bases and J by 2 bases, with 16 bases left in between. CDR3 loop: CASSVASRETFTDTQYF. The CDR3 nucleotides are TGTGCCAGCAGCGTAGCTAGTCGTGAGACGTTCACAGATACGCAGTATTTT.

The genes are TRBV5-1 and TRBJ2-2; TRBD1 might be the D (5 bases). The CDR3 covers 16 residues. V was clipped by 0 bases and J by 0 bases, with 9 bases between them. Germline V lookup: CDR1 SGHRS, CDR2 YFSETQ. The CDR3 loop is CASSLEGLANTGELFF. The CDR3 DNA follows: TGCGCCAGCAGCTTGGAGGGGCTCGCGAACACCGGGGAGCTGTTTTTT.

This clone was seen a few times. This chain links TRBV7-3 with TRBJ2-3, with a possible D match to TRBD2 (5 bases). This CDR3 is 15 amino acids long. Trimming took off 0 bases at V and 2 bases at J, with 9 bases between the two ends. The germline gives CDR1 SGHTA, CDR2 FQGTGA. CDR3 bases: TGTGCCAGCAGCTTAACGAGCCTAGCCACAGATACGCAGTATTTT. Amino acids: CASSLTSLATDTQYF.

This chain joins TRBV5-5 and TRBJ1-4; D is perhaps TRBD1 (5 bases). There are 15 residues in the CDR3. V dropped 4 bases and J dropped 5 bases, with 15 bases sitting between them. The V gene's germline CDR1 is SGHKS and CDR2 YYEKEE (reference sequence). The CDR3 is CASSLQGSSNEKLFF. DNA for the CDR3: TGTGCCAGCAGCCTTCAGGGCAGTTCCAATGAAAAACTGTTTTTT.

The chain is built from TRBV7-2 and TRBJ2-5, with 11 bases matching TRBD2. CDR1 is SGHTA and CDR2 is FQGNSA in the germline V gene. There are 14 residues in the CDR3. V lost 7 bases and J lost 1; bases outside the gene matches: 2. This chain's CDR3 is CASTGLAAQETQYF. The CDR3 DNA sequence: TGTGCCAGCACGGGACTAGCGGCCCAAGAGACCCAGTACTTC.

CDR3 sequence reads: CASSPPGLAGEGEQFF. As DNA, the CDR3 is TGTGCCAGCAGCCCCCCGGGACTAGCGGGAGAGGGTGAGCAGTTCTTC. The chain joins TRBV11-3 to TRBJ2-1, with 14 bases that match TRBD2. Germline V CDR1 and CDR2: SGHNT, YENEEA. This CDR3 comprises 16 residues. With 5 bases clipped from V and 9 bases from J, the junction kept 9 bases outside the gene matches. The variable domain in full, completed from reference TRBV11-3 and TRBJ2-1, reads EAGVVQSPRYKIIEKKQPVAFWCNPISGHNTLYWYLQNLGQGPELLIRYENEEAVDDSQLPKDRFSAERLKGVDSTLKIQPAELGDSAVYLCASSPPGLAGEGEQFFGPGTRLTVL.

The chain carries TRBV28 and TRBJ2-1, with no clear D. The germline V gene has CDR1 MDHEN and CDR2 SYDVKM. V lost 5 bases to trimming and J lost 2 bases, with 4 bases between them. CDR3 size: 12 residues. The CDR3 here is CASSTTYNEQFF. The CDR3, as DNA: TGTGCCAGCAGTACAACCTACAATGAGCAGTTCTTC.

To note about this clone: This sample includes further DNA sequences coding for the same CDR3. V gene TRBV7-2 combines with J gene TRBJ1-3; 7 bases match TRBD1. This CDR3 is built from 13 residues. V was clipped by 1 base and J by 8 bases; unmatched bases: 2. CDR1 is SGHTA, CDR2 FQGNSA, per germline. The CDR3 protein is CASSLGQGDTIYF. The CDR3 DNA reads as TGTGCCAGCAGCTTAGGACAGGGAGACACCATATATTTT.